This T cell receptor (beta chain) was documented in a study of T cells in localized non-small cell lung cancer. General study findings and limits: Median detection of top 100 tumor clones in adjacent lung was around 60 clones. Clonality of T cells reached its maximum in uninvolved adjacent lung, surpassing tumor. A raised T cell density in blood coincided with lengthier overall survival.

As for this clone: Its specificity is unknown.

Assay used: immunoSEQ multiplex PCR; TCRdb lists only in-frame clones, some missing. Of 45,000 to 60,000 clones in the sample, 75% to 90% are singletons; the top ten hold 4.5% to 5.5%. The length of the CDR3 is 14 residues. The germline V gene encodes CDR1 SNHLY and CDR2 FYNNEI. The V segment lost 6 bases and the J segment 4 bases; nucleotides outside the gene matches: 7. Material: peripheral blood, obtained before any cancer treatment. This sequence joins TRBV2 and TRBJ1-2, with 8 bases fitting TRBD1. This clonotype was obtained from a woman between 35 and 75 years old with stage I lung adenocarcinoma. This chain's CDR3 is CASRTQTGGYGYTF. The CDR3 nucleotides read TGTGCCAGCAGGACCCAAACAGGGGGCTATGGCTACACCTTC.